This T cell receptor beta chain is drawn from a study of T cells in Graves' hyperthyroidism and ophthalmopathy. Reasons for excluding patients were uncontrolled infection, other autoimmune disease, pregnancy or lactation. Orbital computed tomography, thyroid ultrasound, serum thyroxine and TRAb, and clinical symptoms together informed the diagnoses. This clonotype has ten or more counts. What it recognizes is unknown. From RNA transcripts, TCR beta CDR3 regions were amplified. The TCR CDR3 was amplified in a first-round RT-PCR using the HTBI primer set. TCRdb reprocessed the multiplex PCR reads via MiXCR and lists one record per CDR3 protein. The repertoire holds about 610,000 distinct CDR3 sequences, 14% to 15% seen once, with approximately 4.2% in the top ten. Whole-study findings and limits: Ophthalmopathy got predicted by the model a median about 6.5 months before its onset. Blood also contained most expanded thyroid clonotypes above 0.001.

CDR1 and CDR2 (germline): SGHTS, YDEGEE. The CDR3 sequence is 13 residues long. Trimming took off 0 bases at V and 11 bases at J, with 14 bases between the two ends. The J gene is TRBJ1-1, the V gene TRBV5-8, with D possibly TRBD1 on 6 matching bases. The sequenced material came from blood. This receptor was identified in a woman aged 40 to 49 with Graves' ophthalmopathy. The CDR3 region is CASSLGVDRRAFF. The CDR3 bases are TGTGCCAGCAGCTTGGGTGTGGACAGACGGGCTTTCTTT.